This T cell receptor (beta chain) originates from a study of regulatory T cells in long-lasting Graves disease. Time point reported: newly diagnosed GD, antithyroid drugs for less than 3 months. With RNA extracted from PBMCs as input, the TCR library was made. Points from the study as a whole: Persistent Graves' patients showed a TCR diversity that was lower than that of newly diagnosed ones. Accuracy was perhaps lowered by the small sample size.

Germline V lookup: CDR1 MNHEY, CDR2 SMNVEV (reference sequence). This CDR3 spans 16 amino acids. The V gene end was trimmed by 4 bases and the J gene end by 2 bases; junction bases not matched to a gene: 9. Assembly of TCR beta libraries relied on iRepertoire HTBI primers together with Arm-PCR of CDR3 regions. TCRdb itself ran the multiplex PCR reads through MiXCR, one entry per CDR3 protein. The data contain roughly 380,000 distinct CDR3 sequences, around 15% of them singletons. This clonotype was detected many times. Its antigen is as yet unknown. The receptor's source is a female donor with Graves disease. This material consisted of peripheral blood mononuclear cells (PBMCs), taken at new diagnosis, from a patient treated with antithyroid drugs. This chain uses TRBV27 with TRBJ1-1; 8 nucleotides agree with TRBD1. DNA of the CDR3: TGTGCCAGCAGTTCCCCGGGCAGGGGGCGAAACACTGAAGCTTTCTTT. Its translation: CASSSPGRGRNTEAFF.